The clone carrying this TCR beta chain was observed at least ten times. The antigen is unknown. The source of the sample is a study of spatial heterogeneity in lung cancer. Overall study findings and caveats: Blood showed ubiquitous tumor TCRs more often at resection than at routine follow-up.

Noted time point: sample taken at primary tumor resection. Whole RNA obtained from tumor, nontumor lung or frozen PBMC underwent sequencing without sorting. The CDR3 contains 15 residues. The V and J ends lost 6 bases and 9 bases, in that order; junction bases with no gene match: 7. CDR1 MNHEY and CDR2 SVGAGI come from the germline V gene. TCRdb independently ran MiXCR on the 5' RACE reads; one entry per CDR3 protein. The sample has about 92,000 distinct CDR3 sequences, around 12% seen once. The source material was PBMCs, sampled at surgery. The TCR comes from a male donor with early-stage non-small cell lung cancer. The V call is TRBV6-5, the J call TRBJ1-6, with 11 bases aligning to TRBD1. As DNA, the CDR3 is TGTGCCAGCAGATTAACCGGGACAGGGGGTTCACCCCTCCACTTT. It translates to CASRLTGTGGSPLHF.